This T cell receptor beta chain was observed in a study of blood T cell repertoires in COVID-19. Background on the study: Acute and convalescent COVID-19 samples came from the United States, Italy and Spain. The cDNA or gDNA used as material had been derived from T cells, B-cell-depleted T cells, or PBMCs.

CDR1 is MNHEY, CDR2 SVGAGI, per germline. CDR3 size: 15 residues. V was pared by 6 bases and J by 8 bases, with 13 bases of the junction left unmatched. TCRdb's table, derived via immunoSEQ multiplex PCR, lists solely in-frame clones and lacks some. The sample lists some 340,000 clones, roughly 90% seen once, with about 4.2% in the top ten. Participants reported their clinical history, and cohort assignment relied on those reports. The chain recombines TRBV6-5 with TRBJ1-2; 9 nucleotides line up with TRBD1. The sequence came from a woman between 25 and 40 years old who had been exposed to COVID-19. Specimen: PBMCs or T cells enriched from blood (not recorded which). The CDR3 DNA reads TGTGCCAGCAGAACCCGGGACAGGGTGGGAGAAGGCTACACCTTC. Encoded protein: CASRTRDRVGEGYTF.